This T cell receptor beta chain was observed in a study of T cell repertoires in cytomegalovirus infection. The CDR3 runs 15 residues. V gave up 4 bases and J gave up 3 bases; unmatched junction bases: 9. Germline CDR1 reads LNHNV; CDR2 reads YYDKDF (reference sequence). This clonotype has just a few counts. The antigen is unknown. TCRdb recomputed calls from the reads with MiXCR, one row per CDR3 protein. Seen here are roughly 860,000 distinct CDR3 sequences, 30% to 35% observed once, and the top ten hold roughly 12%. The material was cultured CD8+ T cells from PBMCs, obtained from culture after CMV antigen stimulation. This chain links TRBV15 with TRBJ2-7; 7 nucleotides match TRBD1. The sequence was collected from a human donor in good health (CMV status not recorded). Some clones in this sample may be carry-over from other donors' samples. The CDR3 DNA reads TGTGCCACCAGCACGATAACACAGGGGAACTACGAGCAGTACTTC. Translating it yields CATSTITQGNYEQYF.